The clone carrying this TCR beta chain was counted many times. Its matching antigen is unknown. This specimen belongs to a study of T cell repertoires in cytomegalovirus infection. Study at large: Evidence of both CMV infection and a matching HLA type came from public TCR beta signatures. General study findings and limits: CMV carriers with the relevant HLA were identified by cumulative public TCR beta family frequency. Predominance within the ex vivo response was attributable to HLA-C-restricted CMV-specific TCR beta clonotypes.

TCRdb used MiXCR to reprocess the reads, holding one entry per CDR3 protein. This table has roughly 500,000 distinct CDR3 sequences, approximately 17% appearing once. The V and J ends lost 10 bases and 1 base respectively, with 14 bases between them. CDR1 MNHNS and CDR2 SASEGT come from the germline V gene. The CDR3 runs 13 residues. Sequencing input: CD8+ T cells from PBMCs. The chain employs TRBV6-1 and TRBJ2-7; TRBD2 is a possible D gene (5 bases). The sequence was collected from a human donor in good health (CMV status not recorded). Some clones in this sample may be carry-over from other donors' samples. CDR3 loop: CATTLRGSYEQYF. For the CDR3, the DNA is TGTGCCACCACCTTACGGGGATCCTACGAGCAGTACTTC.